This T cell receptor beta chain was profiled in a study of cytomegalovirus exposure and HLA in healthy donors. Study in general: The roughly 660 first-cohort repertoires shared a platform with the approximately 120 validation repertoires, as reported in a later analysis.

This clone was detected once. Its antigen is not known. The method was immunoSEQ multiplex PCR; TCRdb's version includes in-frame clones alone and lacks a portion of them. The repertoire holds around 190,000 clones, with around 86% as singletons. Whole-study results and caveats: For most TCR sequences rarity was the rule, although some public TCRs occurred in many donors.

The donors formed part of the roughly 110-subject validation cohort, distinct from the approximately 640-subject first cohort. The sequence was obtained from a woman aged 18-29 years in good health and CMV-seronegative. The sample taken for sequencing was PBMCs.

The CDR3 coding sequence is TGTGCCAGCAACGGACAGGGTCGAGTGTTCGAGCAGTACTTC. Its translation is CASNGQGRVFEQYF. The rearrangement uses TRBV7-8 and TRBJ2-7, with 8 bases fitting TRBD1. Germline trimming cut 7 bases from V and 6 bases from J; bases unmatched to any gene: 11. CDR3 size: 14 residues. Per germline, CDR1 SGHVS and CDR2 FQNEAQ.